This record covers a single TCR beta chain. Over several immunoSEQ plates, each subset's genomic DNA was distributed in even portions. Using immunoSEQ multiplex PCR, the repertoire was profiled, and TCRdb retains in-frame clones only, with some absent. The table lists around 2.3 million clones, almost 96% of them singletons. The record originates from a study of shared clonotypes between healthy human individuals. The CDR3 extends over 14 amino acids. The J segment lost 2 bases and the V segment lost 8 bases, leaving 5 bases of the junction unmatched. The V gene's germline CDR1 is LNHNV and CDR2 YYDKDF (reference sequence).

V is TRBV15 and J is TRBJ2-3; 9 bases fit TRBD2. The clonotype comes from a young man in good health. The sample was naive CD4+ T cells sorted from blood. Subset indicated: CD45RA+ positively selected. The CDR3 DNA follows: TGTGCCACCGGGCTAGCGGGGCCCACAGATACGCAGTATTTT. It codes for CATGLAGPTDTQYF.